This T cell receptor beta chain was observed in a study of CD8 T cells in Susac syndrome. Study-wide context: The Susac syndrome patients were therapy-naive, on corticosteroids, or on intravenous immunoglobulin alone at blood draw. Study conclusions and caveats: Clonal expansion did not appear in Susac syndrome CD4+ T cell repertoires.

In regard to this clonotype: Antigen unknown.

Random hexamers served to reverse transcribe roughly 0.45 to 1 ug RNA. TCRdb fed the immunoSEQ multiplex PCR reads into MiXCR, producing one record per CDR3 protein. This sample yields some 170,000 distinct CDR3 sequences, of which around 94% are seen a single time; 0.09% to 0.1% belongs to the top ten. TEMRA cells underwent FACS enrichment and CD8+ and CD4+ T cells underwent negative isolation. This receptor was obtained from a human donor with Susac syndrome. Sequencing input: CD4+ T cells from PBMCs.

CDR3 nucleotides: TGCGCCAGCAGCCGCCTATCCATGTCCGGGACTAGCGGGTCCGGGCGTGGCACCGGGGAGCTGTTTTTT. Protein sequence: CASSRLSMSGTSGSGRGTGELFF. The chain combines TRBV4-1 with TRBJ2-2; 12 bases fit TRBD2. Germline trimming cut 4 bases from V and 4 bases from J; bases unmatched to any gene: 25. The CDR3 extends over 23 amino acids. CDR1 and CDR2 (germline): MGHRA, YSYEKL.